This entry lists 14 T cell receptor beta chains sequenced from one sample in a study of vaccination and CD4 T cells after COVID-19. Antigen specificity for these receptors is unknown. Sequenced with the Oncomine TCR Beta short-read assay was DNA taken from cultured CD4+ T cells. TCRdb fed the PCR reads into MiXCR, producing one record per CDR3 protein. The sample lists around 10,000 distinct CDR3 sequences, over 45% seen once, with 30% to 35% in the top ten. Treatment meaning: roughly 11-day PBMC culture with coronavirus spike peptide pools or control peptides (ViraFEST assay). Sample: CD4+ T cells from blood, cultured in vitro. These receptors all come from a human donor who had recovered from COVID-19.

This chain joins TRBV20-1 and TRBJ2-1, with unresolved D. V lost 3 bases and J lost 9, with 12 bases in between. The CDR3 sequence is 12 residues long. Germline V lookup: CDR1 DFQATT, CDR2 SNEGSKA (reference sequence). DNA of the CDR3: TGCAGTGCTAGTCATGGGTTTGGTGAGCAGTTCTTC. Protein product: CSASHGFGEQFF.

The V call is TRBV6-2 or TRBV6-3, the J call TRBJ1-5, with D perhaps matching TRBD1 (6 bases). Germline values: CDR1 MNHEY, CDR2 SVGEGT. Trimming stripped 4 bases from V and 7 bases from J, with 17 bases between. The CDR3 is made up of 15 amino acids. The CDR3 DNA follows: TGTGCCAGCAGTTCCGAACAGGGTCCTTGGCAGCCCCAGCATTTT. Translated: CASSSEQGPWQPQHF.

This clonotype was detected a few times. The J gene is TRBJ1-2, the V gene TRBV20-1; D is unclear. The V gene lost 1 base and the J gene lost 4 bases, with 16 bases spanning the gap. Germline V CDR1 and CDR2: DFQATT, SNEGSKA (reference sequence). The CDR3 spans 15 residues. The DNA of the CDR3 is TGCAGTGCTAGAGCCCGTCAGAGAAGCTTCTATGGCTACACCTTC. This translates into CSARARQRSFYGYTF.

The genes are TRBV12-3 or TRBV12-4 and TRBJ1-1; TRBD1 matches at 10 bases. The junction had 5 bases not matched to a gene; V was cut back by 6 bases and J by 7 bases. The CDR3 is made up of 13 amino acids. CDR3 amino acids: CASRVDRGDEAFF. The DNA for the CDR3 is TGTGCCAGCAGAGTGGACAGGGGGGATGAAGCTTTCTTT.

The chain's CDR3 is CASSPGGSGRAYEQFF. Written as DNA, the CDR3 is TGTGCCAGCAGCCCTGGTGGTAGCGGGAGGGCGTATGAGCAGTTCTTC. The V call is TRBV7-8, the J call TRBJ2-1; TRBD2 matches at 11 bases. After removal of 5 bases from V and 8 bases from J, the junction contained 11 bases not matched to a gene. Germline lookup yields CDR1 SGHVS and CDR2 FQNEAQ. The CDR3 extends over 16 amino acids.

CDR3 DNA: TGTGCCAGCAGCTGGACCCCGGCCTGGACAGGGAAGAAGAACACTGAAGCTTTCTTT. Translation gives CASSWTPAWTGKKNTEAFF. The chain recombines TRBV11-3 with TRBJ1-1; 8 positions match TRBD1. This CDR3 has 19 residues. Per the germline V gene, CDR1 is SGHNT and CDR2 is YENEEA. Trimming removed 4 bases from V and 1 base from J; junction bases left unmatched: 17.

CDR3 coding DNA: TGCGCCAGCAGCTCAAACGGACAGGGGAATTCACCCCTCCACTTT. Its protein is CASSSNGQGNSPLHF. V and J are TRBV5-1 and TRBJ1-6; the match to TRBD1 covers 9 bases. Germline loops: CDR1 SGHRS, CDR2 YFSETQ. V lost 3 bases to trimming and J lost 7 bases; unmatched junction nucleotides: 5. CDR3 length equals 15 residues. Looking up the rest from reference TRBV5-1 and TRBJ1-6 gives the full variable domain: KAGVTQTPRYLIKTRGQQVTLSCSPISGHRSVSWYQQTPGQGLQFLFEYFSETQRNKGNFPGRFSGRQFSNSRSEMNVSTLELGDSALYLCASSSNGQGNSPLHFGNGTRLTVT.

This clonotype was detected only once. The V gene is TRBV10-2, the J gene TRBJ2-3; perhaps TRBD2 as D (7 bases). V was shortened by 4 bases and J by 1 base, with 21 bases between the two germline ends. The CDR3 covers 18 residues. Germline loops: CDR1 WSHSY, CDR2 SAAADI. In DNA form, the CDR3 reads TGCGCCAGCAGTGGTCTGGGAGGGGCTTGGACAGGCACAGATACGCAGTATTTT. Encoded protein: CASSGLGGAWTGTDTQYF.

The chain combines TRBV18 with TRBJ2-2; possibly TRBD2 for D (6 bases). Trimming cost V 4 bases and J 4 bases, with 13 bases left between them. The germline V gene encodes CDR1 KGHSH and CDR2 LQKENI. This CDR3 has 15 residues. As DNA, the CDR3 is TGTGCCAGCTCACTAGAGGGACTTCCCACCGGGGAGCTGTTTTTT. Residues: CASSLEGLPTGELFF.

V is TRBV7-2 and J is TRBJ2-5, with D unresolved. The V end lost 2 bases, the J end lost 6 bases, and 13 bases lay between the germline ends. The CDR3 contains 14 residues. CDR1 and CDR2 (germline): SGHTA, FQGNSA. CDR3 DNA sequence: TGTGCCAGCAGCTTATCCCCCTTGGTGCAGACCCAGTACTTC. Amino acid sequence: CASSLSPLVQTQYF.

The chain carries TRBV27 and TRBJ1-2; D is unclear. V gave up 6 bases and J gave up 5 bases, with 22 bases separating them. This CDR3 has 16 residues. CDR1 is MNHEY and CDR2 is SMNVEV in the germline V gene (reference sequence). The CDR3 DNA is TGTGCCAGCAGCGCGCACAGCCCAGTCTTTGCTTATGGCTACACCTTC. This codes for CASSAHSPVFAYGYTF.

V usage is TRBV7-9 and J usage is TRBJ2-3; D remains ambiguous. The germline V and J ends were trimmed by 5 bases and 4 bases, with 4 bases remaining between them. This CDR3 is 11 amino acids long. Germline CDR1 and CDR2: SEHNR and FQNEAQ (reference sequence). In nucleotides, the CDR3 is TGTGCCAGCAGCACGTCAGATACGCAGTATTTT. As protein: CASSTSDTQYF.

By share, this clonotype counts as medium-sized. CDR3 sequence (DNA): TGCAGTGCTAGAGGGTCAGGGGGCTCCAAGAATTCACCCCTCCACTTT. It encodes CSARGSGGSKNSPLHF. The V and J genes are TRBV20-1 and TRBJ1-6, with 8 bases identical to TRBD1. This CDR3 has 16 residues. V shed 1 base and J 7 bases; nucleotides not matched to a gene: 9. Germline lookup yields CDR1 DFQATT and CDR2 SNEGSKA (reference sequence).

The V and J genes are TRBV11-2 and TRBJ2-5; no clear D. Looked up from germline, CDR1 is SGHAT and CDR2 is FQNNGV. Trimming stripped 5 bases from V and 0 bases from J, with 10 bases between. The CDR3 has 14 residues. The DNA for the CDR3 is TGTGCCAGCAGCCCCTGCCAGTACCAAGAGACCCAGTACTTC. Protein sequence: CASSPCQYQETQYF.